The entry that follows covers one T cell receptor (beta chain) sequence. The data are from a study of T cell responses to AZD1222 COVID-19 vaccine. This CDR3 comprises 14 residues. CDR1 is MDHEN and CDR2 is SYDVKM in the germline V gene. V lost 2 bases and J 2 bases, leaving 7 bases between the germline ends. Measured with immunoSEQ multiplex PCR; TCRdb has only the in-frame clones, and not every one. The sample lists around 110,000 clones, about 90% occurring once. The sequence was obtained from an adult in good health. The V and J genes are TRBV28 and TRBJ1-3; D is unresolved. Sequencing used peripheral blood, obtained on day 0 of AZD1222 vaccination. The chain's CDR3 is CASSLMLPGNTIYF. CDR3 DNA: TGTGCCAGCAGTTTAATGTTGCCTGGAAACACCATATATTTT.